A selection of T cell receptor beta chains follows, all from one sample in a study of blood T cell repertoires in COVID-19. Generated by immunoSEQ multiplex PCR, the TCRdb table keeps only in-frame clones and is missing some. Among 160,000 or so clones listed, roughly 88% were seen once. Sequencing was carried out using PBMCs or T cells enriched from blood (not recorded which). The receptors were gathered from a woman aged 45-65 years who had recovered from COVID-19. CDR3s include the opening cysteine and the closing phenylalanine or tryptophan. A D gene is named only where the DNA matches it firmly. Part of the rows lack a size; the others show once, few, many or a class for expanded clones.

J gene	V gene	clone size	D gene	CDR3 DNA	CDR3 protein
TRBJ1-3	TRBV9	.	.	TGTGCCAGCAGCCTTAGCCCTCTCGAGAGCACCATATATTTT	CASSLSPLESTIYF
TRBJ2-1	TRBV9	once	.	TGTGCCAGCAGCGCAGGGACAAATGAGCAGTTCTTC	CASSAGTNEQFF
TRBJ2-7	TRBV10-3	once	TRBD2	TGTGCCATCAGTGAGTCGAAAGTAGCGGGGCGTGAGCAGTACTTC	CAISESKVAGREQYF
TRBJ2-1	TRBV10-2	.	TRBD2	TGCGCCGTTTCAGCGGGGGTGTCCTACAATGAGCAGTTCTTC	CAVSAGVSYNEQFF
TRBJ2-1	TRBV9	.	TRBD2	TGTGCCAGCAGCCTCCGGACTAGCGGGGGGGCAGGCGAGCAGTTCTTC	CASSLRTSGGAGEQFF
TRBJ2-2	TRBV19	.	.	TGTGCCAGTAGTATACTCCCCGCGGAGCGAGGAACCTACACCGGGGAGCTGTTTTTT	CASSILPAERGTYTGELFF
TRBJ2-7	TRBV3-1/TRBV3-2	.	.	TGTGCCAGCAGCGATACCGGACTAGCAGGGGGGCAGTACTTC	CASSDTGLAGGQYF
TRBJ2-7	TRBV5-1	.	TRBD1	TGCGCCAGCAGCTTGTACGGCGACAGGGCCGAGCAGTACTTC	CASSLYGDRAEQYF
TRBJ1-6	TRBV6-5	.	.	TGTGCCAGCGCTATCAGCACAGGGAGTTCACCCCTCCACTTT	CASAISTGSSPLHF
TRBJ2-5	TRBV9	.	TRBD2	TGTGCCAGCAGCGTAGGCCAGTGGGGGGGACTAGCGAGCCAAGAGACCCAGTACTTC	CASSVGQWGGLASQETQYF
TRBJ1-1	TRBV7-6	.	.	TGTGCCAGCAGCTTGTCGAGATCATTGAACACTGAAGCTTTCTTT	CASSLSRSLNTEAFF
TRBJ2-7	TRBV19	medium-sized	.	TGTGCCAGTAGTTCCAGGGGTACCTACGAGCAGTACTTC	CASSSRGTYEQYF
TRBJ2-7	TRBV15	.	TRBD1	TGTGCCACCAGCAGAGGGGGGACAGGCTCCTACGAGCAGTACTTC	CATSRGGTGSYEQYF
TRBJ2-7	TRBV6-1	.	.	TGTGCCAGCAGTGAAACAGGGAATGCGGGCTACGAGCAGTACTTC	CASSETGNAGYEQYF
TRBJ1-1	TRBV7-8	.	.	TGTGCCAGCAGCCCGACAGGGAACACTGAAGCTTTCTTT	CASSPTGNTEAFF
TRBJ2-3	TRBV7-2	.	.	TGTGCCAGCAGCTTAGGGCAGGGTGCAGATACGCAGTATTTT	CASSLGQGADTQYF
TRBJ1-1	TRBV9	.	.	TGTGCCAGCAGCGTATATGTGAACACTGAAGCTTTCTTT	CASSVYVNTEAFF
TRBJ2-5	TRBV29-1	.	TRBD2	TGCAGCGTTGGGGCTAGCGGGGGGGCTGAGACCCAGTACTTC	CSVGASGGAETQYF
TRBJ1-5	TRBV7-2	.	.	TGTGCCAGCAGCCAACAGGGCGGTCAGCCCCAGCATTTT	CASSQQGGQPQHF
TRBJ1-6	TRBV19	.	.	TGTGCCAGTAGTATTGGCAGGGTGAATTCACCCCTCCACTTT	CASSIGRVNSPLHF
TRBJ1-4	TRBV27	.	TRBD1	TGTGCCAGCAGTCCCCTGACAGGGGGCACTAATGAAAAACTGTTTTTT	CASSPLTGGTNEKLFF
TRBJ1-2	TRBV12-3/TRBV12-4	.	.	TGTGCCAGCATGGGGACAAAAGACTATGGCTACACCTTC	CASMGTKDYGYTF
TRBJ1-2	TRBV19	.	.	TGTGCCAGTAGTACAGGACAAGCCAACTATGGCTACACCTTC	CASSTGQANYGYTF
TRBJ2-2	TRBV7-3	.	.	TGTGCCAGCAGCTTTAACAGGGTGACCACCGGGGAGCTGTTTTTT	CASSFNRVTTGELFF
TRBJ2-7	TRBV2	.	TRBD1	TGTGCCAGCAGTAGGGACAGTCTATACGAGCAGTACTTC	CASSRDSLYEQYF
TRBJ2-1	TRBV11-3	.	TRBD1	TGTGCCAGCAGCCGACAGGGGGCGAGCTCCTACAATGAGCAGTTCTTC	CASSRQGASSYNEQFF
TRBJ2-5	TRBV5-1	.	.	TGCGCCAGCAGTCAAGGGACTCCCACCATCGGGGCCCAGTACTTC	CASSQGTPTIGAQYF
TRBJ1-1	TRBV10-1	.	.	TGCGCCAGTCGGTACACTGAAGCTTTCTTT	CASRYTEAFF
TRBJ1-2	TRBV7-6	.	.	TGTGCCAGCAGCTCCATACAGGGATCTAACTATGGCTACACCTTC	CASSSIQGSNYGYTF
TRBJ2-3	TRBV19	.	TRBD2	TGTGCCAGTAGTCTGGGGGGGACAGATACGCAGTATTTT	CASSLGGTDTQYF
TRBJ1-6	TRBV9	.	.	TGTGCCAGCAGTTCGTCTAGCTCCTATAATTCACCCCTCCACTTT	CASSSSSSYNSPLHF
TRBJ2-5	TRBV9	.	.	TGTGCCAGCAGCGTACAGGGCACCCAAGAGACCCAGTACTTC	CASSVQGTQETQYF
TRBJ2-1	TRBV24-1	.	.	TGTGCCACCAGTGATACAGGCCAGGGCTACAATGAGCAGTTCTTC	CATSDTGQGYNEQFF
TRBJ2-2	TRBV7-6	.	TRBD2	TGTGCCAGCAGCTTAGGACTAGCGGGGGCCTACACCGGGGAGCTGTTTTTT	CASSLGLAGAYTGELFF
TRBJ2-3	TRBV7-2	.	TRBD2	TGTGCCAGCAGACCGTCCCCGGGACTAGCGGGGGGGCAAAGAGATACGCAGTATTTT	CASRPSPGLAGGQRDTQYF
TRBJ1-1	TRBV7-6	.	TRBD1	TGTGCCAGCAGCTTAGGTCGGGACAGGGGGATGAACACTGAAGCTTTCTTT	CASSLGRDRGMNTEAFF
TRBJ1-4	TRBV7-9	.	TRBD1	TGTGCCAGCAGCTCTCGGACAGGGGGAAATGAAAAACTGTTTTTT	CASSSRTGGNEKLFF
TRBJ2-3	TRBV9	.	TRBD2	TGTGCCAGCAGCCCCGTGGGGGCAGCGGGGGGGCGGGGTACGCAGTATTTT	CASSPVGAAGGRGTQYF
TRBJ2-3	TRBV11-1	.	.	TGTGCCAGCAGCTTCGGCACAGCTTTACTGACGCAGTATTTT	CASSFGTALLTQYF
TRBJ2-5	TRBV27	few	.	TGTGCCAGCAATGGGGGGGAGACCCAGTACTTC	CASNGGETQYF
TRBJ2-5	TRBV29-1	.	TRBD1	TGCAGCGTTGAGACAGGGGATGGGACCCAGTACTTC	CSVETGDGTQYF
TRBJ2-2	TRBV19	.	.	TGTGCCAGTAGTAACGCCGGGAAGCTAGCCGGGGAGCTGTTTTTT	CASSNAGKLAGELFF